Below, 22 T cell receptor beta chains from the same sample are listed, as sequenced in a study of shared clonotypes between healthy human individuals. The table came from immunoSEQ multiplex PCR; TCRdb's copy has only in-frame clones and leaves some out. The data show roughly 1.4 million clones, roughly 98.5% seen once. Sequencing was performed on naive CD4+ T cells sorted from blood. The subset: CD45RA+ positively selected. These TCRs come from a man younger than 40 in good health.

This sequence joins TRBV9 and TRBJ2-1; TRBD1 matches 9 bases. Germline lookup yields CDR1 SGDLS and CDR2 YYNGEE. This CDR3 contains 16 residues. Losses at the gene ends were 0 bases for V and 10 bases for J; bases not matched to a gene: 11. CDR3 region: CASSVVWDRAFGEQFF. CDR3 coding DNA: TGTGCCAGCAGCGTAGTTTGGGACAGGGCTTTTGGGGAGCAGTTCTTC.

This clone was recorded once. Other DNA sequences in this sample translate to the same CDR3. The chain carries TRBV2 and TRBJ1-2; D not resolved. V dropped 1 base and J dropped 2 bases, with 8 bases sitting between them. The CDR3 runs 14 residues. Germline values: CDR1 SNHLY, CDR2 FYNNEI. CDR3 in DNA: TGTGCCAGCAGTGAAGAGGGCGGAAACTATGGCTACACCTTC. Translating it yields CASSEEGGNYGYTF.

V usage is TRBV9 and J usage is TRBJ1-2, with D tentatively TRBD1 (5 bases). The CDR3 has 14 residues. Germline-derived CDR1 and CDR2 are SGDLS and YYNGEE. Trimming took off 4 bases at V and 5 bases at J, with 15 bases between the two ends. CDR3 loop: CASSPRAPVYGYTF. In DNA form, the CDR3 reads TGTGCCAGCAGCCCCAGGGCCCCTGTATATGGCTACACCTTC.

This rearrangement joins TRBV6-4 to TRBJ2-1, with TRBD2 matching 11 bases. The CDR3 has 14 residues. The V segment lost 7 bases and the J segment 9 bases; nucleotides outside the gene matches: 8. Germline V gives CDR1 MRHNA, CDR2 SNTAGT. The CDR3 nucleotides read TGTGCCAGCAACCTACTAGCGGGAGAGGGTGAGCAGTTCTTC. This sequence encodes CASNLLAGEGEQFF.

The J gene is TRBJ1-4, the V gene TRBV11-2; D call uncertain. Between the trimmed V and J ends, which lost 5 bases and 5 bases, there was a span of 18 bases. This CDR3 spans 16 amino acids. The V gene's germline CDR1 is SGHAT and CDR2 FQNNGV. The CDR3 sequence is CASSPGPSWVNEKLFF. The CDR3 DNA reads TGTGCCAGCAGCCCAGGACCTTCTTGGGTGAATGAAAAACTGTTTTTT.

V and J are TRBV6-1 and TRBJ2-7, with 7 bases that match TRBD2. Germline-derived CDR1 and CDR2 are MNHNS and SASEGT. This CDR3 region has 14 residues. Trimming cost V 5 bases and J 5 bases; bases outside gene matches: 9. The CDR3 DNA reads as TGTGCCAGCAGTATGTCTACTAGCGTCGACGAGCAGTACTTC. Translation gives CASSMSTSVDEQYF.

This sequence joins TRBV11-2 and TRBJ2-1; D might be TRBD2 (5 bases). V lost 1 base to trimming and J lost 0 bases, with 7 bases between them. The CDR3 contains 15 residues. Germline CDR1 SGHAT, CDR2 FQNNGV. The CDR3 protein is CASSLGAASYNEQFF. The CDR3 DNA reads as TGTGCCAGCAGCTTAGGAGCGGCCTCCTACAATGAGCAGTTCTTC.

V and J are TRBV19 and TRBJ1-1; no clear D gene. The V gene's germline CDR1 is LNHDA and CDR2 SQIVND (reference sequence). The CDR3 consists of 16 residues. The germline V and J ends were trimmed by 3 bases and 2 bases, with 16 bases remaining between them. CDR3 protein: CASSIVAGRRNTEAFF. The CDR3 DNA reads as TGTGCCAGTAGTATCGTGGCAGGTAGGCGTAACACTGAAGCTTTCTTT.

CDR3 protein: CATSRDFTGVGYEQYF. In DNA form, the CDR3 reads TGTGCCACCAGCAGAGACTTTACGGGAGTGGGTTACGAGCAGTACTTC. The J gene is TRBJ2-7, the V gene TRBV15; D is possibly TRBD2 (6 bases). This CDR3 has 16 amino acids. From germline, CDR1 is LNHNV and CDR2 YYDKDF (reference sequence). The V end was cut by 0 bases, the J end by 4 bases, with 16 bases between.

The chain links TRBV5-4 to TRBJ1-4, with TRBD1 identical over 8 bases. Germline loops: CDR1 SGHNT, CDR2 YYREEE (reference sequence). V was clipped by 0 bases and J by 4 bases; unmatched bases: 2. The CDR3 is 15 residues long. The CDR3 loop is CASSLGQGLNEKLFF. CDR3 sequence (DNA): TGTGCCAGCAGCTTGGGACAGGGGCTTAATGAAAAACTGTTTTTT.

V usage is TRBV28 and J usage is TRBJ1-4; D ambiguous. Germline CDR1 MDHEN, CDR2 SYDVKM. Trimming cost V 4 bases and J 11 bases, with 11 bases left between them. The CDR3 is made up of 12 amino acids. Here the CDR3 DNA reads TGTGCCAGCAGTTCCGGGCCCCTCAAACTGTTTTTT. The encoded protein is CASSSGPLKLFF.

The CDR3 spells CASSPNGENEQYF. CDR3 nucleotides: TGTGCCAGCAGCCCCAATGGAGAGAACGAGCAGTACTTC. V usage is TRBV7-9 and J usage is TRBJ2-7, with D hard to call. From germline, CDR1 is SEHNR and CDR2 FQNEAQ (reference sequence). Trimming stripped 5 bases from V and 5 bases from J, with 13 bases between. The CDR3 spans 13 residues.

Here the CDR3 DNA reads TGCGCCAGCAGCCAAGAGGCTCGGGGGTATCAGCCCCAGCATTTT. Its protein is CASSQEARGYQPQHF. The chain couples TRBV4-3 to TRBJ1-5, with D perhaps TRBD1 (5 bases). Germline V gene sequence: CDR1 LGHNA, CDR2 YSLEER. The CDR3 spans 15 residues. With 0 bases removed from V and 5 bases from J, the gap between germline ends came to 11 bases.

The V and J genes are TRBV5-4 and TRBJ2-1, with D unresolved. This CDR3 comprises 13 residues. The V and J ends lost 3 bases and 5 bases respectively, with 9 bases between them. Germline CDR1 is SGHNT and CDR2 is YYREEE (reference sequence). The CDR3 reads CASSSPPHNEQFF. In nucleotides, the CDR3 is TGTGCCAGCAGCTCCCCCCCGCACAATGAGCAGTTCTTC.

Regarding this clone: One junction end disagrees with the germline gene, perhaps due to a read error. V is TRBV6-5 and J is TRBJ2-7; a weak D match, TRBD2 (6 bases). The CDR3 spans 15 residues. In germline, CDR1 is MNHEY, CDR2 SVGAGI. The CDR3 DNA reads TGTGCCAGCAGTTACTCCGGGGGTGTCTCCTCCGAGCAGTACTTC. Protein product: CASSYSGGVSSEQYF.

CDR3 region: CASSDRTGTGAAGEQFF. CDR3 DNA: TGTGCCAGCAGCGACCGAACCGGGACAGGGGCCGCGGGGGAGCAGTTCTTC. The chain uses TRBV9 and TRBJ2-1, with 10 positions matching TRBD1. The length of the CDR3 is 17 residues. Per the germline V gene, CDR1 is SGDLS and CDR2 is YYNGEE. Trimming removed 3 bases from V and 10 bases from J; junction bases left unmatched: 16.

CDR3 coding DNA: TGTGCCAGCAGCTTGACAGGTTTTTGGGAGACCCAGTACTTC. The encoded protein is CASSLTGFWETQYF. The gene calls are TRBV11-2 and TRBJ2-5; a weak D match, TRBD1 (6 bases). The CDR3 has 14 residues. Germline V gene data show CDR1 as SGHAT and CDR2 as FQNNGV. V lost 3 bases and J lost 5, with 13 bases in between.

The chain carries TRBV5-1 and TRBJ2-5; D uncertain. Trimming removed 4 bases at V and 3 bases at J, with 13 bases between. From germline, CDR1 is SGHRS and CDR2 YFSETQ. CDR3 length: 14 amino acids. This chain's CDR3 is CASSLQGFEETQYF. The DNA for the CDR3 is TGCGCCAGCAGCCTCCAAGGGTTTGAAGAGACCCAGTACTTC.

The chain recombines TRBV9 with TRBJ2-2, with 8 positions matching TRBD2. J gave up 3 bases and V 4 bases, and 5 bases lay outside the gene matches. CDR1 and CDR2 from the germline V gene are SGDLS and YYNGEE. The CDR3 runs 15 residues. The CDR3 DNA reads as TGTGCCAGCAGCTTAAGCGGGAGAGACACCGGGGAGCTGTTTTTT. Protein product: CASSLSGRDTGELFF. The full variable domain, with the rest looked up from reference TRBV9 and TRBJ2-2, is DSGVTQTPKHLITATGQRVTLRCSPRSGDLSVYWYQQSLDQGLQFLIQYYNGEERAKGNILERFSAQQFPDLHSELNLSSLELGDSALYFCASSLSGRDTGELFFGEGSRLTVL.

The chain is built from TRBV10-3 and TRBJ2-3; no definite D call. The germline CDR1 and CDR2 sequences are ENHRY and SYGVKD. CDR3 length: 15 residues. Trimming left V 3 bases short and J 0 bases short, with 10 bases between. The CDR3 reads CAISDERVSTDTQYF. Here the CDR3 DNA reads TGTGCCATCAGTGATGAGCGAGTGAGCACAGATACGCAGTATTTT.

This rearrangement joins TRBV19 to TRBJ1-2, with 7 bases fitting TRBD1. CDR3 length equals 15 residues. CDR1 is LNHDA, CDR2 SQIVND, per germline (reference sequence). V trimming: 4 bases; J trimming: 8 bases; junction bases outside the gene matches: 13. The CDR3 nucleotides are TGTGCCAGTAGTAGTACTAGACAGGGCGTGGGAGGCTACACCTTC. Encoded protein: CASSSTRQGVGGYTF.

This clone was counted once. CDR3 protein: CAIPSGRAFRNEQFF. CDR3 sequence (DNA): TGTGCCATCCCTAGCGGGAGGGCCTTCAGGAATGAGCAGTTCTTC. The genes are TRBV6-1 and TRBJ2-1; TRBD2 matches at 12 bases. V shed 10 bases and J 7 bases; nucleotides not matched to a gene: 11. The CDR3 runs to 15 residues. Germline CDR1 reads MNHNS; CDR2 reads SASEGT.